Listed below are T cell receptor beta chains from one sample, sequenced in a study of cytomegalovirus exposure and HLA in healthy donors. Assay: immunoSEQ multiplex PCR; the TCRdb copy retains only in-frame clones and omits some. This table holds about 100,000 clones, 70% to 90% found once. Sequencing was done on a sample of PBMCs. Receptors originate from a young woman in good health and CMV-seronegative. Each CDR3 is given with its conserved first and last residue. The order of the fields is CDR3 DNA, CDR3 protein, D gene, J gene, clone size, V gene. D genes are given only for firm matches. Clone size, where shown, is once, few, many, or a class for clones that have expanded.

TGTGCCAGCAGCCTTGGACAGGGGACATACGAGCAGTACTTC | CASSLGQGTYEQYF | TRBD1 | TRBJ2-7 | . | TRBV7-9
TGTGCCAGCAGCTTTCTGCAGGGGGCGAGTTGGGGCGGTGAAAAACTGTTTTTT | CASSFLQGASWGGEKLFF | TRBD1 | TRBJ1-4 | once | TRBV7-9
TGTGCCAGCAGGGCAGTTCGCACAGATACGCAGTATTTT | CASRAVRTDTQYF | . | TRBJ2-3 | once | TRBV6-1
TGCGCCAGCAGCCCCGGGACACTTACTGAAGCTTTCTTT | CASSPGTLTEAFF | . | TRBJ1-1 | . | TRBV5-1
TGTGCCAGCAGCTACGGCGACGACAGGAGCACTGAAGCTTTCTTT | CASSYGDDRSTEAFF | . | TRBJ1-1 | few | TRBV6-5
TGTGCCAGCAGCCAAGGGACAGTGGATTCACCCCTCCACTTT | CASSQGTVDSPLHF | TRBD1 | TRBJ1-6 | . | TRBV7-9
TGTGCCAGCAGTTACTCGTTAGCCCAAGAGACCCAGTACTTC | CASSYSLAQETQYF | . | TRBJ2-5 | . | TRBV6-5
TGTGCCAGCAGCTTAGATGCGGGCACTGGCTACACCTTC | CASSLDAGTGYTF | . | TRBJ1-2 | . | TRBV11-2
TGTGCCAGCAGTTCCCCAGGGGGAGTCACTGAAGCTTTCTTT | CASSSPGGVTEAFF | TRBD1 | TRBJ1-1 | . | TRBV6-5
TGTGCCAGCAGCCGCGTAGCGGGGCCTATTCAAGAGACCCAGTACTTC | CASSRVAGPIQETQYF | TRBD2 | TRBJ2-5 | . | TRBV5-4
TGTGCCAGCAGTCACTGGGACCGACAGGGTCGGGAAAAACTGTTTTTT | CASSHWDRQGREKLFF | TRBD1 | TRBJ1-4 | . | TRBV28
TGTGCCATCTCAGGGGACACTGAAGCTTTCTTT | CAISGDTEAFF | . | TRBJ1-1 | few | TRBV2
TGTGCCATCAGGGTAGGACAGGGCTATGGCTACACCTTC | CAIRVGQGYGYTF | TRBD1 | TRBJ1-2 | . | TRBV10-3
TGTGCCAGCAGTTCGTCGTTAGCGGGGGGGCACAATGAGCAGTTCTTC | CASSSSLAGGHNEQFF | TRBD2 | TRBJ2-1 | once | TRBV5-6
TGCGCCAGCAGCTTGGACAGGGGGCGGCTTCGGAAGGCCGGGGAGCTGTTTTTT | CASSLDRGRLRKAGELFF | TRBD1 | TRBJ2-2 | once | TRBV5-1
TGTGCCACCAGCTTATCCAGGGTCTCTGGAAACACCATATATTTT | CATSLSRVSGNTIYF | . | TRBJ1-3 | few | TRBV15
TGTGCCAGCGGTCGGGAGGCCTCCTACGAGCAGTACTTC | CASGREASYEQYF | TRBD2 | TRBJ2-7 | . | TRBV2
TGTGCCAGCAGTTCGAGCTCGCAGGGGGCCCTCTATGGCTACACCTTC | CASSSSSQGALYGYTF | TRBD1 | TRBJ1-2 | once | TRBV28
TGTGCCAGCACCCCCGGGGGGTCGGGGTACAATGAGCAGTTCTTC | CASTPGGSGYNEQFF | TRBD2 | TRBJ2-1 | . | TRBV7-2
TGTGCCAGCAGTTTTACTCGGACAGGGGCAGAGGGCTACACCTTC | CASSFTRTGAEGYTF | TRBD1 | TRBJ1-2 | . | TRBV28
TGTGCCAGCAGCCCGACTATTCTCAGGCAGTACTTC | CASSPTILRQYF | . | TRBJ2-7 | . | TRBV7-8
TGTGCCACCAGCACCTCGACAGCGCCTGAAGCTTTCTTT | CATSTSTAPEAFF | . | TRBJ1-1 | . | TRBV15
TGTGCCAGCAGCCAGGGACAGGGGGCGAACACCGGGGAGCTGTTTTTT | CASSQGQGANTGELFF | TRBD1 | TRBJ2-2 | few | TRBV4-2
TGTGCCAGCAGCGTACTAGCGGGGGCACAAGAGACCCAGTACTTC | CASSVLAGAQETQYF | TRBD2 | TRBJ2-5 | . | TRBV9
TGTGCCAGCAGCTTGGGTGAGGGATGGGAAACTGAAGCTTTCTTT | CASSLGEGWETEAFF | . | TRBJ1-1 | . | TRBV5-6
TGTGCCAGCAGTGACCAGCGGGGGGGGGAGACCCAGTACTTC | CASSDQRGGETQYF | TRBD2 | TRBJ2-5 | . | TRBV2
TGTGCCAGCAGCTCCCGGGAGTCCAATTCACCCCTCCACTTT | CASSSRESNSPLHF | . | TRBJ1-6 | . | TRBV7-8
TGCAGTGCTGGGGAGGGGTTCGAGCAGTACTTC | CSAGEGFEQYF | TRBD2 | TRBJ2-7 | . | TRBV20-1
TGCGCCAGCAGGCCCGGGGACTACACAGATACGCAGTATTTT | CASRPGDYTDTQYF | TRBD2 | TRBJ2-3 | . | TRBV5-1
TGTGCCACCAGGGGGGGGGACGTTATTTCACCCCTCCACTTT | CATRGGDVISPLHF | TRBD1 | TRBJ1-6 | . | TRBV28
TGTGCCAGCTCACTTCTAGCGGGGACTTACAATGAGCAGTTCTTC | CASSLLAGTYNEQFF | TRBD2 | TRBJ2-1 | once | TRBV18
TGTGCCAGCAGCTTCGTTTCGCAGGGGGCCTTCGAGCAGTACTTC | CASSFVSQGAFEQYF | TRBD1 | TRBJ2-7 | . | TRBV7-9
TGTGCCAGCAGCCCCCACAGTAACACTGAAGCTTTCTTT | CASSPHSNTEAFF | . | TRBJ1-1 | . | TRBV9
TGTGCCAGCAGTTTAAAGAGTTCCTATGGCTACACCTTC | CASSLKSSYGYTF | . | TRBJ1-2 | . | TRBV27
TGCGCCAGCAGCCATTTCCCGAGCAATCAGCCCCAGCATTTT | CASSHFPSNQPQHF | . | TRBJ1-5 | . | TRBV4-1
TGTGCCAGCAGCCCAACCCAGTTCTATGGCTACACCTTC | CASSPTQFYGYTF | . | TRBJ1-2 | . | TRBV27
TGTGCCAGCAGCCCAGGGGAGACGGTTGAAGCTTTCTTT | CASSPGETVEAFF | . | TRBJ1-1 | few | TRBV6-1
TGTGCCTGGAGTGTCAGCTCCTACGAGCAGTACTTC | CAWSVSSYEQYF | . | TRBJ2-7 | . | TRBV30
TGTGCCAGCAGTTTGTCCCCGGGACAGGGTTCGGGCAATCAGCCCCAGCATTTT | CASSLSPGQGSGNQPQHF | TRBD1 | TRBJ1-5 | . | TRBV28
TGTGCCAGCACCCTGAAAGGGACTCTCCAATCGGGGGGTGAGCAGTTCTTC | CASTLKGTLQSGGEQFF | TRBD2 | TRBJ2-1 | . | TRBV27
TGTGCCTGGAGTGTTAGTCCCTGGGCTAGCGGGGGGGTAAATGAGCAGTTCTTC | CAWSVSPWASGGVNEQFF | TRBD2 | TRBJ2-1 | . | TRBV30
TGTGCCAGCAGCTCCTGGAGGGGCGGGACTGAAGCTTTCTTT | CASSSWRGGTEAFF | . | TRBJ1-1 | once | TRBV7-2
TGCGCCAGCAGCCAAGGGTTTCCGGGGACCCAGTACTTC | CASSQGFPGTQYF | . | TRBJ2-5 | . | TRBV4-1
TGTGCCAGCAGTCAGGGTTTTGAAGCTTTCTTT | CASSQGFEAFF | . | TRBJ1-1 | once | TRBV27
TGTGCCAGCTCTAGCGACCTTCCCTACGAGCAGTACTTC | CASSSDLPYEQYF | . | TRBJ2-7 | . | TRBV6-1
TGCGCCAGCACTAGCGGGGGCGTCAGTTTACAGCAGTACTTC | CASTSGGVSLQQYF | TRBD2 | TRBJ2-7 | . | TRBV10-2
TGTGCCAGCAGCGCAGGACAGGGAGGATCCTACGAGCAGTACTTC | CASSAGQGGSYEQYF | TRBD1 | TRBJ2-7 | . | TRBV9
TGTGCCAGCAGCTCCCTAGGGGAGGCGGCTGGCTACACCTTC | CASSSLGEAAGYTF | . | TRBJ1-2 | once | TRBV7-3
TGTGCCAGCAGTGACCCCGGGGAGCAGTACTTC | CASSDPGEQYF | . | TRBJ2-7 | . | TRBV2
TGTGCCAGCAGCTTATTAATGAACACTGAAGCTTTCTTT | CASSLLMNTEAFF | . | TRBJ1-1 | once | TRBV7-2
TGTGCCAGCAGTTACTCGAGGGTCGGTAGTGAAGCTTTCTTT | CASSYSRVGSEAFF | . | TRBJ1-1 | . | TRBV6-5
TGTGCCACCTCAGGGGGGCCCTATAGCAATCAGCCCCAGCATTTT | CATSGGPYSNQPQHF | TRBD1 | TRBJ1-5 | . | TRBV2
TGTGCCAGCAGTTTGATTCCGGGACAGGGAGCCTACGAGCAGTACTTC | CASSLIPGQGAYEQYF | TRBD1 | TRBJ2-7 | . | TRBV2
TGTGCCAGCGGGCCGACCGCACGGGAGCAGTACTTC | CASGPTAREQYF | . | TRBJ2-7 | few | TRBV6-6